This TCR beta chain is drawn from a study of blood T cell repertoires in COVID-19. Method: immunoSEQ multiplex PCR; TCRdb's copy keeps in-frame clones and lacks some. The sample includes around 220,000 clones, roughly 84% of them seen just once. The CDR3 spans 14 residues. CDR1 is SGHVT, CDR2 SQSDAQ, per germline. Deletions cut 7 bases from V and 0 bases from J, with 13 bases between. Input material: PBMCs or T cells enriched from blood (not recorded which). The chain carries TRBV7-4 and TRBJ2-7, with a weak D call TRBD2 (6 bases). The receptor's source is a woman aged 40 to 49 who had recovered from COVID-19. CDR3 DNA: TGTGCCAGCAAACAACTAGCACCCTCCTACGAGCAGTACTTC. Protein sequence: CASKQLAPSYEQYF.